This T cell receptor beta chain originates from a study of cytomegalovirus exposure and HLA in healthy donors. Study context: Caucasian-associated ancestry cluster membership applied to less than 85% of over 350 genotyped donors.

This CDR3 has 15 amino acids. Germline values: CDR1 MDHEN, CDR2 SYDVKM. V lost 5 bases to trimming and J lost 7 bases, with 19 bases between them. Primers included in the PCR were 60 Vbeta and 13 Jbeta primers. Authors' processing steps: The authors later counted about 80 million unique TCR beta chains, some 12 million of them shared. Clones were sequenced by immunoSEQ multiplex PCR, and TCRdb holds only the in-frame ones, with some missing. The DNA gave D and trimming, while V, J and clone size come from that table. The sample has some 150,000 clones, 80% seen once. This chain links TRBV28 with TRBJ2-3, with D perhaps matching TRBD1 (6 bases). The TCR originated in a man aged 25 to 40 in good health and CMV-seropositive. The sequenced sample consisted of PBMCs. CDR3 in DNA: TGTGCCAGCAGTCCAGAGGGACACCCCATGCATACGCAGTATTTT. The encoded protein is CASSPEGHPMHTQYF.